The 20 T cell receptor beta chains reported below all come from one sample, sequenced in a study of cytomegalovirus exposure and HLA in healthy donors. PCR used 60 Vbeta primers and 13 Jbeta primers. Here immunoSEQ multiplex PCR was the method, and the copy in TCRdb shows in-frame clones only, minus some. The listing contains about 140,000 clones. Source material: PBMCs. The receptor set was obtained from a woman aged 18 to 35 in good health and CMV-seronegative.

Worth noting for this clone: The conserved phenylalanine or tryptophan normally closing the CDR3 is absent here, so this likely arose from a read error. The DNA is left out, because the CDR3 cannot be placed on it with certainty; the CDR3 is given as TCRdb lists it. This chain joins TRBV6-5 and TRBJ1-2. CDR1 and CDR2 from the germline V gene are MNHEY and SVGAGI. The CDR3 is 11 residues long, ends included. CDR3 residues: CASSYSSRGAR.

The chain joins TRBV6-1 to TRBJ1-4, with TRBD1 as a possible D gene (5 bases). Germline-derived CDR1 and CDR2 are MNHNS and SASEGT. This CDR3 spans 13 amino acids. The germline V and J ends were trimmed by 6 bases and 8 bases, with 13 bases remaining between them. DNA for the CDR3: TGTGCCAGCAGACCCCCGGGGGACGAAAAACTGTTTTTT. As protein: CASRPPGDEKLFF.

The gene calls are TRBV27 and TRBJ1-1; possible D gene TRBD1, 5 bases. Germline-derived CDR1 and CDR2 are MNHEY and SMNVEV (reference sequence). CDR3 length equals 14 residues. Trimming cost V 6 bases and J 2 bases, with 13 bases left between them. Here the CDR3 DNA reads TGTGCCAGCAGAGCGGGACGTTCAAACACTGAAGCTTTCTTT. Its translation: CASRAGRSNTEAFF.

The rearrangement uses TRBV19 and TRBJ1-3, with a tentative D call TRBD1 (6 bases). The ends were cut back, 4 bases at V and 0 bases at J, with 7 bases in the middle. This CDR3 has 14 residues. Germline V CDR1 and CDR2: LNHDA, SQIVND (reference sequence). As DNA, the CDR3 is TGTGCCAGTAGTACAGGGGACTCTGGAAACACCATATATTTT. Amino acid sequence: CASSTGDSGNTIYF.

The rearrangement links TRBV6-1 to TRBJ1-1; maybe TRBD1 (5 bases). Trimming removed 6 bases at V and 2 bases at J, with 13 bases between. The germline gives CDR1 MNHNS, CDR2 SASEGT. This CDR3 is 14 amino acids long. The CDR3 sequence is CASRFQGFNTEAFF. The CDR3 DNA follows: TGTGCCAGCAGATTCCAGGGATTTAACACTGAAGCTTTCTTT.

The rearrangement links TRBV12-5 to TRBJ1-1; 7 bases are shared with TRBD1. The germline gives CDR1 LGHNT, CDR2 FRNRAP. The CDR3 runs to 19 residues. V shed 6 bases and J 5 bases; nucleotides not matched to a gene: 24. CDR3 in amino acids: CASGRDSKEGPGSGTEAFF. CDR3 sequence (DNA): TGTGCTAGTGGCCGGGACAGTAAGGAGGGTCCGGGGTCAGGGACTGAAGCTTTCTTT.

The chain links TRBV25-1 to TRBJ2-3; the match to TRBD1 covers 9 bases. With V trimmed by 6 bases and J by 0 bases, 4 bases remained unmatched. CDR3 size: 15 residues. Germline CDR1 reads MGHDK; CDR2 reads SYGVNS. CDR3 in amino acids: CASRGDRGSTDTQYF. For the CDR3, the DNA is TGTGCCAGCAGGGGAGACAGGGGGAGCACAGATACGCAGTATTTT.

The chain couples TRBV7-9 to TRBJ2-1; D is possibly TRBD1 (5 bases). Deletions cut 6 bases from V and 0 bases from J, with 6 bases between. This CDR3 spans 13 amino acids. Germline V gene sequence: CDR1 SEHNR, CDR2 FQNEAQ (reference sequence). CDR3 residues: CASRGDSYNEQFF. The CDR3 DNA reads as TGTGCCAGCAGAGGGGACTCCTACAATGAGCAGTTCTTC.

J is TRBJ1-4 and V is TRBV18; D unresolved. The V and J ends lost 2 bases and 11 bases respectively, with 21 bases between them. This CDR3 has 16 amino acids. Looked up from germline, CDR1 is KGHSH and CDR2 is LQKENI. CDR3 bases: TGTGCCAGCTCACCAGCTACCGGGGTTACTAGATCGAAACTGTTTTTT. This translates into CASSPATGVTRSKLFF.

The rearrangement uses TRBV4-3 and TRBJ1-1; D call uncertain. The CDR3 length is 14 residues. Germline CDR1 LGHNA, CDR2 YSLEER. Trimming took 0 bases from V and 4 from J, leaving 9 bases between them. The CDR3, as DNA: TGCGCCAGCAGCCAAGAATTCATTGTCACTGAAGCTTTCTTT. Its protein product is CASSQEFIVTEAFF.

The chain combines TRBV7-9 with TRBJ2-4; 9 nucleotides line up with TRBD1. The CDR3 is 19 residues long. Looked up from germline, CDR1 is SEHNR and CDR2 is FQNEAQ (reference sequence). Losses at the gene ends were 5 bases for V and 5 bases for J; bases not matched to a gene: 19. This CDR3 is CASSALTGTGSDLENIQYF. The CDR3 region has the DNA TGTGCCAGCAGCGCCCTTACCGGGACAGGGTCGGATCTCGAAAACATTCAGTACTTC.

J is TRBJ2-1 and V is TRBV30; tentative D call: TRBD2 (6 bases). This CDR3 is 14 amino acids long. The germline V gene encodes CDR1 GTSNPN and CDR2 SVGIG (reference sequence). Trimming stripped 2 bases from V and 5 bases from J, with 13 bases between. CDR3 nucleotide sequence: TGTGCCTGGAGTACGGGGGTTGTAAACAATGAGCAGTTCTTC. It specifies CAWSTGVVNNEQFF.

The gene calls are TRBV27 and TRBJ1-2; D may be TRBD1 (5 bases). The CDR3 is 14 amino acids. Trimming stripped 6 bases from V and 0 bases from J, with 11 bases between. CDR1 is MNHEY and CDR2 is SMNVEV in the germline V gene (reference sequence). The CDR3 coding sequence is TGTGCCAGCAGCCCTAGACAGCCTAACTATGGCTACACCTTC. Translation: CASSPRQPNYGYTF.

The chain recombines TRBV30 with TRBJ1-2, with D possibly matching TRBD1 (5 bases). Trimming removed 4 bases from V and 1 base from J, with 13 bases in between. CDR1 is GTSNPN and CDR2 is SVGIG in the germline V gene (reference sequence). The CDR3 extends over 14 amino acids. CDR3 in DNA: TGTGCCTGGACCCCGGGACTGAGTAACTATGGCTACACCTTC. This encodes CAWTPGLSNYGYTF.

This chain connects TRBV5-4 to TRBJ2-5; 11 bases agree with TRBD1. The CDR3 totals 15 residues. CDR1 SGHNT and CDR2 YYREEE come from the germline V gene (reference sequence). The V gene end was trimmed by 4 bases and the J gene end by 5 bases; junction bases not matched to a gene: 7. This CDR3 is CASSPDRGPGETQYF. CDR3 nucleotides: TGTGCCAGCAGCCCGGACAGGGGGCCTGGCGAGACCCAGTACTTC.

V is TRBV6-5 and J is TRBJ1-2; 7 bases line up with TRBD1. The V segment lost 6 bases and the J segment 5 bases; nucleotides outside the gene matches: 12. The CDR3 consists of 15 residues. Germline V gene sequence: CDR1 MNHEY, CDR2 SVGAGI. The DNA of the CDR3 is TGTGCCAGCAGCCAGACGGGTACAGGGGCGTATGGCTACACCTTC. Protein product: CASSQTGTGAYGYTF.

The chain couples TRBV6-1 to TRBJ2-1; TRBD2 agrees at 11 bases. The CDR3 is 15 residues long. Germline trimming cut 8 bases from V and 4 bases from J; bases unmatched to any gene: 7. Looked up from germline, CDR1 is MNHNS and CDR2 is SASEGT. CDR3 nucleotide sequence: TGTGCCAGCGCTCCCGGGACTAGCGGATACAATGAGCAGTTCTTC. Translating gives CASAPGTSGYNEQFF.

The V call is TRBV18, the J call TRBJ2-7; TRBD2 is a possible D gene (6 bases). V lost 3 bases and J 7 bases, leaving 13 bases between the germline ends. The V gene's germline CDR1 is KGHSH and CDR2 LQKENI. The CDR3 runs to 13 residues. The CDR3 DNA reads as TGTGCCAGCTCACCCTGGGACTCCGGGGAGCAGTACGTC. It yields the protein CASSPWDSGEQYV.

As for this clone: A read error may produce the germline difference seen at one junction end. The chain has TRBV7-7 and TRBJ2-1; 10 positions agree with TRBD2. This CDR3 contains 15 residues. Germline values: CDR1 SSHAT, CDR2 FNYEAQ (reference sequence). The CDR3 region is CASSSGTSASGEQFF. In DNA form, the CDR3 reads TGTGCTAGCAGCTCTGGGACTAGCGCCAGCGGTGAGCAGTTCTTC.

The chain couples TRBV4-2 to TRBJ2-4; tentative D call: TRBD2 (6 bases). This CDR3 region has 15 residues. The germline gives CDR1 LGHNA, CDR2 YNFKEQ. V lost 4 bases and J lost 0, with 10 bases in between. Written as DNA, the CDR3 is TGTGCCAGCAGCCCACTAGCAGTAGCCAAAAACATTCAGTACTTC. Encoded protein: CASSPLAVAKNIQYF.